Each of the 13 T cell receptor beta chains below was sequenced from the same sample in a study of cytomegalovirus exposure and HLA in healthy donors. The PCR ran on 60 Vbeta and 13 Jbeta primers. Profiling relied on immunoSEQ multiplex PCR, and the TCRdb table lists in-frame clones only, not all of them. In the table there are about 130,000 clones, about 78% of which are singletons. Sequenced sample: PBMCs. These receptors were obtained from a human donor in good health.

In this sample, this clone turned up once. This rearrangement joins TRBV5-4 to TRBJ2-7; 7 bases agree with TRBD2. The germline gives CDR1 SGHNT, CDR2 YYREEE (reference sequence). CDR3 length: 15 amino acids. The V and J ends lost 0 bases and 3 bases, in that order; junction bases with no gene match: 6. CDR3: CASSLEGGRDYEQYF. DNA of the CDR3: TGTGCCAGCAGCTTGGAGGGCGGGAGAGACTACGAGCAGTACTTC.

The J gene is TRBJ2-7, the V gene TRBV11-2, with D tentatively TRBD2 (6 bases). Per germline, CDR1 SGHAT and CDR2 FQNNGV. V was pared by 1 base and J by 3 bases, with 22 bases between. The CDR3 length is 18 residues. The CDR3 sequence is CASSLVRDSTKRGYEQYF. CDR3 DNA: TGTGCCAGCAGCTTAGTACGGGACTCTACAAAAAGGGGCTACGAGCAGTACTTC.

The CDR3 sequence: CASSPAQGVVDGYTF. CDR3 sequence (DNA): TGTGCCAGCTCACCAGCGCAGGGGGTAGTAGATGGCTACACCTTC. V usage is TRBV18 and J usage is TRBJ1-2; TRBD1 matches 7 bases. CDR3 length: 15 amino acids. Per the germline V gene, CDR1 is KGHSH and CDR2 is LQKENI. With V trimmed by 2 bases and J by 6 bases, 9 bases remained unmatched.

The V and J genes are TRBV30 and TRBJ1-1; D is unclear. The CDR3 contains 15 residues. Germline V lookup: CDR1 GTSNPN, CDR2 SVGIG (reference sequence). V lost 2 bases and J lost 1, with 14 bases in between. The CDR3 nucleotides are TGTGCCTGGAGTTCCCCCCAGGCGGGGAACACTGAAGCTTTCTTT. This sequence encodes CAWSSPQAGNTEAFF.

The chain joins TRBV5-4 to TRBJ1-4, with 9 nucleotides matching TRBD1. CDR3 size: 15 residues. From germline, CDR1 is SGHNT and CDR2 YYREEE (reference sequence). V gave up 4 bases and J gave up 8 bases; unmatched junction bases: 9. The DNA for the CDR3 is TGTGCCAGCAGCAGGGACAGGGTTAGAGGGGAAAAACTGTTTTTT. Encoded protein: CASSRDRVRGEKLFF.

The J gene is TRBJ1-6, the V gene TRBV6-5; the D gene is possibly TRBD1 (6 bases). In germline, CDR1 is MNHEY, CDR2 SVGAGI. The ends were cut back, 5 bases at V and 7 bases at J, with 15 bases in the middle. The CDR3 spans 15 residues. CDR3 in amino acids: CASSGVGGPNSPLHF. Here the CDR3 DNA reads TGTGCCAGCAGTGGGGTCGGGGGGCCAAATTCACCCCTCCACTTT.

The rearrangement joins TRBV28 to TRBJ1-4; a weak D match, TRBD1 (6 bases). Germline V gene data show CDR1 as MDHEN and CDR2 as SYDVKM. The CDR3 is made up of 14 amino acids. With 5 bases removed from V and 8 bases from J, the gap between germline ends came to 15 bases. The CDR3 protein is CASSRGGREEKLFF. The CDR3 region has the DNA TGTGCCAGCAGTCGAGGGGGGCGGGAGGAAAAACTGTTTTTT. The full variable domain, completed using reference TRBV28 and TRBJ1-4, is DVKVTQSSRYLVKRTGEKVFLECVQDMDHENMFWYRQDPGLGLRLIYFSYDVKMKEKGDIPEGYSVSREKKERFSLILESASTNQTSMYLCASSRGGREEKLFFGSGTQLSVL.

This chain joins TRBV29-1 and TRBJ1-1, with 11 positions matching TRBD1. V trimming: 7 bases; J trimming: 11 bases; junction bases outside the gene matches: 3. This CDR3 has 10 amino acids. Per germline, CDR1 SQVTM and CDR2 ANQGSEA. The CDR3 DNA reads as TGCAGCGGGGACAGGGGGAATGCTTTCTTT. Translating it yields CSGDRGNAFF.

The gene calls are TRBV7-9 and TRBJ1-2; D might be TRBD1 (5 bases). CDR3 length: 16 amino acids. Trimming pared 0 bases from V and 6 bases from J, leaving 17 bases between. Per germline, CDR1 SEHNR and CDR2 FQNEAQ (reference sequence). The CDR3: CASSLALGGVVDGYTF. CDR3 bases: TGTGCCAGCAGCTTAGCGTTGGGGGGAGTCGTTGATGGCTACACCTTC.

The genes are TRBV5-6 and TRBJ2-5, with D uncertain. The J call may be incorrect, as the DNA end agrees better with TRBJ2-7. The CDR3 loop spans 14 amino acids. Germline values: CDR1 SGHDT, CDR2 YYEEEE. The CDR3 region has the DNA TGTGCCAGCAGCTTGGGAGCCGGTGCCTACGAGCAGTACTTC. Translating gives CASSLGAGAYEQYF.

This clone occurred many times. The chain combines TRBV6-5 with TRBJ2-7, with a weak D call TRBD2 (7 bases). Per the germline V gene, CDR1 is MNHEY and CDR2 is SVGAGI. The CDR3 spans 16 residues. The V end lost 2 bases, the J end lost 2 bases, and 16 bases lay between the germline ends. The CDR3 nucleotides are TGTGCCAGCAGTTACGGGGGCCGCGGGAGAACCTACGAGCAGTACTTC. Protein sequence: CASSYGGRGRTYEQYF.

This chain links TRBV7-2 with TRBJ2-5; 7 positions agree with TRBD1. In germline, CDR1 is SGHTA, CDR2 FQGNSA. The V gene end was trimmed by 5 bases and the J gene end by 4 bases; junction bases not matched to a gene: 4. This CDR3 comprises 13 residues. CDR3 sequence reads: CASSPRDRETQYF. The CDR3 DNA is TGTGCCAGCAGCCCCCGGGACAGAGAGACCCAGTACTTC.

CDR3 sequence reads: CASSGRGYSDTQYF. In nucleotides, the CDR3 is TGTGCCAGCAGTGGTCGAGGGTATTCAGATACGCAGTATTTT. This chain joins TRBV6-1 and TRBJ2-3; perhaps TRBD2 as D (5 bases). V was shortened by 4 bases and J by 4 bases, with 12 bases between the two germline ends. The CDR3 consists of 14 residues. Germline V CDR1 and CDR2: MNHNS, SASEGT.